A selection of T cell receptor beta chains follows, all from one sample in a study of vaccination and CD4 T cells after COVID-19. The antigens these receptors bind are not known. TCRdb ran MiXCR on the PCR reads and lists one entry per CDR3 protein. This table has 15,000 or so distinct CDR3 sequences, around half appearing once. The specimen was CD4+ T cells from blood, cultured in vitro, collected before SARS-CoV-2 vaccination. The receptors were gathered from a human donor who had recovered from COVID-19. Both conserved end residues are part of each CDR3. Each record gives: J gene, clone size, V gene, D gene, CDR3 protein, CDR3 DNA. The D gene is left open where the match is weak. Only part of the rows carry a size: once, few, many, or a class if the clone is expanded.

TRBJ2-1 - TRBV20-1 TRBD2 CSASSGFEGNNEQFF TGCAGTGCTAGTAGCGGGTTTGAGGGAAACAATGAGCAGTTCTTC
TRBJ2-7 - TRBV20-1 - CSAPGLRYEQYF TGCAGTGCCCCGGGACTCCGCTACGAGCAGTACTTC
TRBJ2-1 - TRBV15 - CATSRDPLISYNEQFF TGTGCCACCAGCAGAGACCCACTGATCTCCTACAATGAGCAGTTCTTC
TRBJ2-5 - TRBV7-2 - CASSSRQRETQYF TGTGCCAGCAGCTCCAGACAGAGAGAGACCCAGTACTTC
TRBJ1-5 - TRBV30 - CAWSRTANSNQPQHF TGTGCCTGGAGTCGGACAGCTAATAGCAATCAGCCCCAGCATTTT
TRBJ2-3 few TRBV6-2/TRBV6-3 TRBD2 CASTRRTSGKADTQYF TGTGCCAGCACCAGGAGGACTAGCGGGAAGGCAGATACGCAGTATTTT
TRBJ1-1 - TRBV18 TRBD1 CASSTGEETEAFF TGTGCCAGCTCGACAGGGGAGGAAACTGAAGCTTTCTTT
TRBJ2-7 - TRBV20-1 TRBD1 CSARPADRGAQEQYF TGCAGTGCTAGACCCGCGGACAGGGGTGCTCAAGAGCAGTACTTC
TRBJ2-7 - TRBV19 TRBD1 CASRVTGGKGGYEQYF TGTGCCAGTAGAGTGACAGGGGGAAAAGGAGGATACGAGCAGTACTTC
TRBJ2-7 - TRBV4-2 TRBD2 CASSQAGSGRSLSYEQYF TGTGCCAGCAGCCAAGCGGGTAGCGGGAGGTCCCTCTCCTACGAGCAGTACTTC
TRBJ2-1 few TRBV30 TRBD2 CAWSVPTSSNEQFF TGTGCCTGGAGTGTACCGACTAGCTCAAATGAGCAGTTCTTC
TRBJ2-1 few TRBV7-2 TRBD2 CASSGDKAGFYNEQFF TGTGCCAGCAGCGGCGACAAAGCGGGGTTCTACAATGAGCAGTTCTTC
TRBJ2-7 - TRBV29-1 TRBD1 CSVERTGGYEQYF TGCAGCGTTGAGCGGACAGGGGGCTACGAGCAGTACTTC
TRBJ1-1 - TRBV7-6 TRBD1 CASSSRQGANTEAFF TGTGCCAGCAGCTCTCGACAGGGGGCGAACACTGAAGCTTTCTTT
TRBJ1-1 few TRBV19 - CASSMGRGTEAFF TGTGCCAGTAGTATGGGCAGGGGCACTGAAGCTTTCTTT
TRBJ2-1 - TRBV11-3 - CASSRGGEQFF TGTGCCAGCAGCCGAGGTGGGGAGCAGTTCTTC
TRBJ2-5 - TRBV11-2 - CASSLRLQETQYF TGTGCCAGCAGCTTACGGCTACAAGAGACCCAGTACTTC
TRBJ1-6 - TRBV7-2 - CASSLGASPSPLHF TGTGCCAGCAGCTTAGGAGCGTCCCCCTCACCCCTCCACTTT
TRBJ2-1 once TRBV10-1 TRBD2 CASPGGGYNEQFF TGCGCCAGCCCGGGGGGGGGCTACAATGAGCAGTTCTTC
TRBJ2-5 - TRBV14 - CASSQESNWGVETQYF TGTGCCAGCAGCCAAGAGAGCAACTGGGGTGTGGAGACCCAGTACTTC
TRBJ1-2 few TRBV19 - CASSPRDGGYTF TGTGCCAGTAGTCCACGGGACGGTGGCTACACCTTC
TRBJ2-3 few TRBV5-4 - CASSLARELDTQYF TGTGCCAGCAGCTTGGCTCGGGAGCTAGATACGCAGTATTTT
TRBJ1-2 - TRBV12-5 - CASGPPGTAVHGGYTF TGTGCTAGTGGCCCCCCGGGTACAGCGGTGCATGGTGGCTACACCTTC
TRBJ1-6 - TRBV2 - CASSEGQVYSYNSPLHF TGTGCCAGCAGTGAAGGGCAGGTTTACTCCTATAATTCACCCCTCCACTTT
TRBJ2-7 once TRBV12-3/TRBV12-4 - CASSYTPWEQYF TGTGCCAGCAGTTACACACCCTGGGAGCAGTACTTC
TRBJ2-7 few TRBV6-2/TRBV6-3 - CASLGVTSYEQYF TGTGCCAGCCTGGGGGTTACATCCTACGAGCAGTACTTC
TRBJ2-7 - TRBV2 - CASSPYGEQYF TGTGCCAGCAGCCCTTATGGCGAGCAGTACTTC
TRBJ2-1 - TRBV20-1 TRBD2 CSARDGATSGRSIF TGCAGTGCTAGAGACGGGGCGACTAGCGGGAGAAGCATCTTC
TRBJ2-1 - TRBV20-1 - CSARVGLVWDNEQFF TGCAGTGCTAGAGTTGGGCTAGTCTGGGACAATGAGCAGTTCTTC
TRBJ1-2 few TRBV11-2 - CASSSGQNYGYTF TGTGCCAGCAGCTCCGGACAGAACTATGGCTACACCTTC
TRBJ2-1 - TRBV28 TRBD2 CASSSGLAESYNEQFF TGTGCCAGCAGTTCCGGACTAGCGGAGTCCTACAATGAGCAGTTCTTC
TRBJ2-2 - TRBV19 - CASKPGTPNTGELFF TGTGCCAGTAAACCCGGGACACCGAACACCGGGGAGCTGTTTTTT
TRBJ1-1 few TRBV12-3/TRBV12-4 - CASSPDIPEAFF TGTGCCAGCAGCCCTGACATCCCTGAAGCTTTCTTT
TRBJ1-1 few TRBV19 TRBD1 CASKSRDRAFF TGTGCCAGTAAAAGCCGGGACAGGGCTTTCTTT
TRBJ1-2 - TRBV7-2 TRBD1 CASSLGTAVGGYTF TGTGCCAGCAGCTTGGGGACAGCGGTCGGAGGCTACACCTTC
TRBJ1-1 - TRBV19 TRBD1 CASSDFTGGDTEAFF TGTGCCAGTAGTGATTTTACAGGGGGAGACACTGAAGCTTTCTTT
TRBJ2-7 - TRBV2 - CASSERWTLEQYF TGTGCCAGCAGTGAGAGGTGGACTCTCGAGCAGTACTTC
TRBJ1-2 few TRBV7-8 - CASSAYSYGYTF TGTGCCAGCAGCGCCTACAGCTATGGCTACACCTTC
TRBJ1-5 few TRBV7-2 - CASSQEWAQPQHF TGTGCCAGCTCCCAGGAGTGGGCTCAGCCCCAGCATTTT
TRBJ2-3 - TRBV20-1 TRBD1 CSARDGTGRTDTQYF TGCAGTGCTAGAGATGGGACAGGGCGCACAGATACGCAGTATTTT
TRBJ1-5 few TRBV28 - CASSLLGTNSNQPQHF TGTGCCAGCAGTTTACTCGGGACAAATAGCAATCAGCCCCAGCATTTT
TRBJ2-4 - TRBV6-1 - CASSSGPKRSGAKNIQYF TGTGCCAGCAGCTCCGGGCCAAAGAGGTCGGGGGCCAAAAACATTCAGTACTTC
TRBJ1-6 - TRBV20-1 - CSARFSQGNSPLHF TGCAGTGCTAGATTCAGTCAGGGCAATTCACCCCTCCACTTT
TRBJ2-5 - TRBV6-2/TRBV6-3 - CASSLADRVETQYF TGTGCCAGCAGTCTAGCGGACAGGGTGGAGACCCAGTACTTC
TRBJ1-2 - TRBV10-2 TRBD1 CASRPYTGGDGYTF TGCGCCAGCAGGCCCTACACAGGGGGAGACGGCTACACCTTC
TRBJ2-3 - TRBV4-2 - CASSTRPGDTQYF TGTGCCAGCAGCACCCGCCCGGGAGATACGCAGTATTTT
TRBJ2-7 few TRBV7-8 - CASSVDSWSYEQYF TGTGCCAGCAGCGTCGACAGTTGGTCCTACGAGCAGTACTTC
TRBJ2-1 few TRBV20-1 - CSAQGSKSYNEQFF TGCAGTGCCCAGGGATCGAAGTCCTACAATGAGCAGTTCTTC
TRBJ2-1 few TRBV6-1 TRBD1 CASSNRDSSYNEQFF TGTGCCAGCAGTAACCGGGACAGTTCCTACAATGAGCAGTTCTTC
TRBJ1-3 - TRBV10-3 TRBD1 CASSGQGNSGNTIYF TGTGCCAGCTCGGGACAGGGGAACTCTGGAAACACCATATATTTT
TRBJ2-7 - TRBV7-8 - CASSFLNEQYF TGTGCCAGCAGCTTTCTTAACGAGCAGTACTTC
TRBJ1-5 few TRBV30 - CAWRAQVAGQPQHF TGTGCCTGGAGAGCACAGGTCGCGGGTCAGCCCCAGCATTTT
TRBJ1-5 - TRBV30 TRBD1 CAWSQGALSQPQHF TGTGCCTGGAGTCAGGGGGCCCTCAGTCAGCCCCAGCATTTT
TRBJ2-7 few TRBV11-3 - CASSSLGSSYEQYF TGTGCCAGCAGCTCACTCGGGAGTTCCTACGAGCAGTACTTC
TRBJ1-4 - TRBV25-1 TRBD1 CASSESGQGTEKLFF TGTGCCAGCAGTGAATCGGGACAGGGGACTGAAAAACTGTTTTTT
TRBJ1-1 few TRBV19 - CASSSIPAYAEAFF TGTGCCAGTAGTAGCATACCGGCGTATGCTGAAGCTTTCTTT
TRBJ1-6 - TRBV28 TRBD1 CASSSLSGGGSYNSPLHF TGTGCCAGCAGTTCCCTATCAGGGGGAGGCTCCTATAATTCACCCCTCCACTTT
TRBJ1-1 few TRBV20-1 TRBD1 CSASSGQEMNTEAFF TGCAGTGCTAGTTCAGGACAGGAGATGAACACTGAAGCTTTCTTT